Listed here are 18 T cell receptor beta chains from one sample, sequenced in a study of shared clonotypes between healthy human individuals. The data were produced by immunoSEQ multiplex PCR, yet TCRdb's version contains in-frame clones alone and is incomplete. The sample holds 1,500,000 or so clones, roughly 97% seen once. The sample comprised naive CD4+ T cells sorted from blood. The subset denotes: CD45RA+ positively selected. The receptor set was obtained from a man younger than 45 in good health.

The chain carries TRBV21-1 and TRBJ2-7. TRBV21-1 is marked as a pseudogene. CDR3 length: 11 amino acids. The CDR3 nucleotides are TGTGCCAGCAGCAATTCCTACGAGCAGTACTTC. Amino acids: CASSNSYEQYF.

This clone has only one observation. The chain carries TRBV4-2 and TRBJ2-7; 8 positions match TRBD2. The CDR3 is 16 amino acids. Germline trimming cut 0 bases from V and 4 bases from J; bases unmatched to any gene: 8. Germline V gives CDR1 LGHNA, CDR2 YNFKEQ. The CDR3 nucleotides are TGTGCCAGCAGCCAAGATCCGACGGGAGGGCCTTACGAGCAGTACTTC. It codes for CASSQDPTGGPYEQYF.

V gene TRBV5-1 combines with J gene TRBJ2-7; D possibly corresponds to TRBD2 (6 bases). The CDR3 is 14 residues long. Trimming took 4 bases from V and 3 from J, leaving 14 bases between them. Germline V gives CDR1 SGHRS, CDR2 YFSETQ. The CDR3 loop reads CASSPSASVYEQYF. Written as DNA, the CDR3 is TGCGCCAGCAGCCCATCGGCTAGCGTCTACGAGCAGTACTTC.

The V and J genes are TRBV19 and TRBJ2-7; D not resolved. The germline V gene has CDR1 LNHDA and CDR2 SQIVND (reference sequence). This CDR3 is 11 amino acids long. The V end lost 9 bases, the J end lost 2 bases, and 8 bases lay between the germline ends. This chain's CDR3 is CASGWAYEQYF. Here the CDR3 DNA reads TGTGCCAGCGGTTGGGCCTACGAGCAGTACTTC.

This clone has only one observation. The chain's CDR3 is CASSEGLAGATDTQYF. CDR3 sequence (DNA): TGTGCCAGCAGTGAAGGACTAGCGGGAGCCACAGATACGCAGTATTTT. The V gene is TRBV2, the J gene TRBJ2-3; 12 nucleotides match TRBD2. Germline assignment: CDR1 SNHLY and CDR2 FYNNEI. J was trimmed by 2 bases and V by 1 base; bases with no gene match: 1. This CDR3 region has 16 residues.

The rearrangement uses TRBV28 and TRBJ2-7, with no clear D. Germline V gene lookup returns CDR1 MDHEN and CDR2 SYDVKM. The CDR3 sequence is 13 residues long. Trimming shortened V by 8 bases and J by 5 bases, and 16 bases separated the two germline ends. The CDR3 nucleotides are TGTGCCAGCGCAGTTAGGGTTAGTCACGAGCAGTACTTC. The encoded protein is CASAVRVSHEQYF.

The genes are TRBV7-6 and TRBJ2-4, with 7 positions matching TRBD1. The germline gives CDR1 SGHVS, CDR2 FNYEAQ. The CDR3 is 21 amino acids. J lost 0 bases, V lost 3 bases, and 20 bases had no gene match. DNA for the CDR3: TGTGCCAGCAGCTTTCGACCCGACCAATTTGACAGGGAGCTAGCCAAAAACATTCAGTACTTC. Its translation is CASSFRPDQFDRELAKNIQYF.

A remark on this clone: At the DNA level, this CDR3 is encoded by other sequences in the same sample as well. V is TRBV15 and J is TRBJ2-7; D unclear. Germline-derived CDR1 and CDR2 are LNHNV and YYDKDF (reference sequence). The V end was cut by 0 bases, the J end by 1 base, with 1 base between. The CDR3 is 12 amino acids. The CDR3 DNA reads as TGTGCCACCAGCAGAGATTCCTACGAGCAGTACTTC. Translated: CATSRDSYEQYF.

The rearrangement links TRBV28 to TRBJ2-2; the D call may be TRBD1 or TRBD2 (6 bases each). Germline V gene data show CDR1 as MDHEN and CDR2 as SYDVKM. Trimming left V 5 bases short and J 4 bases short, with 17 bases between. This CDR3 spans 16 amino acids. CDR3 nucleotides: TGTGCCAGCAGTACACGGACGGGGGCGGGCACCGGGGAGCTGTTTTTT. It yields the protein CASSTRTGAGTGELFF.

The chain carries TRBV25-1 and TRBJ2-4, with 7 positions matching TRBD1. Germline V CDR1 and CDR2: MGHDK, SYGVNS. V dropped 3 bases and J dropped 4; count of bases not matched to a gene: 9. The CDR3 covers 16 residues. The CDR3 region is CASSDISGTDKNIQYF. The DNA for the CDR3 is TGTGCCAGCAGTGATATTTCCGGGACAGATAAAAACATTCAGTACTTC.

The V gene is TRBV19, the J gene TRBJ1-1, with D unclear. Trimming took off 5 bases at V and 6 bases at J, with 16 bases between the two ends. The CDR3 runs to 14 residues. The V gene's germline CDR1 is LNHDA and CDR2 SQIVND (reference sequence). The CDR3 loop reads CASSVPVIGAEAFF. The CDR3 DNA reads TGTGCCAGTAGTGTCCCAGTGATTGGAGCTGAAGCTTTCTTT.

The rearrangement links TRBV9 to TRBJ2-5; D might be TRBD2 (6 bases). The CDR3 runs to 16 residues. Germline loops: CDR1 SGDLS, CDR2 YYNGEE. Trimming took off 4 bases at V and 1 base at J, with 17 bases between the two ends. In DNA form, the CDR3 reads TGTGCCAGCAGCCCCAATTGGGGTAGCGGCCAAGAGACCCAGTACTTC. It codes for CASSPNWGSGQETQYF.

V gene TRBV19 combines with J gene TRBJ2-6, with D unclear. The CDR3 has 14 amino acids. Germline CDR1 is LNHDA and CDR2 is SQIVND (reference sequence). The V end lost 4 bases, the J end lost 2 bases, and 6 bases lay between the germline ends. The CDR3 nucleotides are TGTGCCAGTAGTAACAAGGCTGGGGCCAACGTCCTGACTTTC. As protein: CASSNKAGANVLTF.

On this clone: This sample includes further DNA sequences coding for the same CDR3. CDR3 nucleotides: TGCGCCAGCAGCTTGGTTGGGGGACAGGGGCTTGGCACTGAAGCTTTCTTT. This gives the protein CASSLVGGQGLGTEAFF. V and J are TRBV5-1 and TRBJ1-1; 10 bases fit TRBD1. The V gene end was trimmed by 0 bases and the J gene end by 4 bases; junction bases not matched to a gene: 9. From germline, CDR1 is SGHRS and CDR2 YFSETQ. This CDR3 has 17 residues.

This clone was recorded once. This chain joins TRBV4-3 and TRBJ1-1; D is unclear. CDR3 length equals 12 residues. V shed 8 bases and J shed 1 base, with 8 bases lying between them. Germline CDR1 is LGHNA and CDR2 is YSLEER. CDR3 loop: CASGRSNTEAFF. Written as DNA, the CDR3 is TGCGCCAGCGGACGGTCGAACACTGAAGCTTTCTTT.

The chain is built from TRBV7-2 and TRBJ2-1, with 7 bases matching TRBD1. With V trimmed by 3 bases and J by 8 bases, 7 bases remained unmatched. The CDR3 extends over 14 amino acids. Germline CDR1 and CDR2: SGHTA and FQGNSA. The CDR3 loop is CASSFHRGEDEQFF. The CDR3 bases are TGTGCCAGCAGCTTTCACAGGGGAGAAGATGAGCAGTTCTTC.

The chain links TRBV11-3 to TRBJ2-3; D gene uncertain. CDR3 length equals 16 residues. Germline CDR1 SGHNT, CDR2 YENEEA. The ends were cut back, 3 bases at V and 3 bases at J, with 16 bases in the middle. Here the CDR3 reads CASSLSSPQRTDTQYF. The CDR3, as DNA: TGTGCCAGCAGCTTGTCGAGTCCCCAACGGACAGATACGCAGTATTTT.

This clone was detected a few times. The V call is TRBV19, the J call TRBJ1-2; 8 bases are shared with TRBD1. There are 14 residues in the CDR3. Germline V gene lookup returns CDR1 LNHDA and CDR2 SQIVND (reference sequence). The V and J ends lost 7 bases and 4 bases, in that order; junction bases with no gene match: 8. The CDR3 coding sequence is TGTGCCAGTACCATGGTGGGACAGGTCTATGGCTACACCTTC. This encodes CASTMVGQVYGYTF.